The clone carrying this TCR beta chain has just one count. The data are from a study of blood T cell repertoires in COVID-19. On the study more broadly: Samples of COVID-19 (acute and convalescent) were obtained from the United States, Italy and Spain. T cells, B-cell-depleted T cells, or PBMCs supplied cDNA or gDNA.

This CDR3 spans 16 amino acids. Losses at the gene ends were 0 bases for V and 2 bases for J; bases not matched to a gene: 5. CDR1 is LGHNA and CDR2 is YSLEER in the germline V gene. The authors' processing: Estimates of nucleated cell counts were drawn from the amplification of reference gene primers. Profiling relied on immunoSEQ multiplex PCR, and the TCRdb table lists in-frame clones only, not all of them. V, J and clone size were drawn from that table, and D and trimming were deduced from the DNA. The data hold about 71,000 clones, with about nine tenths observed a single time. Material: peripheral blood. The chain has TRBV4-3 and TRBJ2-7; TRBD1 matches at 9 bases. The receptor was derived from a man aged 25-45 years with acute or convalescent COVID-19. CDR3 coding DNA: TGCGCCAGCAGCCAAGATATGACAGGGGGTGCCTACGAGCAGTACTTC. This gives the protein CASSQDMTGGAYEQYF.